What follows describes a single TCR beta chain. In the original processing: Estimation of nucleated cell counts relied on the amplification of reference gene primers. Using immunoSEQ multiplex PCR, the repertoire was profiled, and TCRdb retains in-frame clones only, with some absent. Clonal size and the V and J genes are those of that table, whereas D and trimming came from the DNA. The sample yields roughly 38,000 clones, just over 90% seen once. The trim removed 2 bases at V and 4 bases at J, leaving 6 bases unmatched. Germline V gene sequence: CDR1 KGHSH, CDR2 LQKENI. The CDR3 runs 16 residues. The sample comes from a study of blood T cell repertoires in COVID-19. Looking at the study overall: Sites across the United States, Italy and Spain contributed samples from acute and convalescent COVID-19. From T cells, B-cell-depleted T cells, or PBMCs came the material, which was cDNA or gDNA.

V gene TRBV18 combines with J gene TRBJ2-5; TRBD2 aligns across 11 bases. Sequenced material: peripheral blood. The TCR comes from a man between 50 and 59 years old with active COVID-19. The CDR3 DNA reads TGTGCCAGCTCACCAGGAGTAGCGGGAGGGCCAGAGACCCAGTACTTC. Protein product: CASSPGVAGGPETQYF.